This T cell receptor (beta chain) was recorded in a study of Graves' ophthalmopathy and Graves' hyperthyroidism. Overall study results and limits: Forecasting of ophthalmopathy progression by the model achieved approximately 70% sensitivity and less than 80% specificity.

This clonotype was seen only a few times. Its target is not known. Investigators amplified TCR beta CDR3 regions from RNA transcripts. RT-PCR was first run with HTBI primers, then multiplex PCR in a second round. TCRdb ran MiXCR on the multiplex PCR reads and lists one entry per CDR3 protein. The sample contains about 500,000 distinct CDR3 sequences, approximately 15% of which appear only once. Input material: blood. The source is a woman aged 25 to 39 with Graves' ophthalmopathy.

The CDR3 is CASSLTGGYETQYF. As DNA, the CDR3 is TGTGCCAGCAGTTTAACAGGGGGGTATGAGACCCAGTACTTC. The chain couples TRBV27 to TRBJ2-5; the match to TRBD1 covers 8 bases. The CDR3 is 14 residues long. Germline-derived CDR1 and CDR2 are MNHEY and SMNVEV (reference sequence). V shed 2 bases and J 5 bases; nucleotides not matched to a gene: 4.